This entry features one T cell receptor beta chain sequence. Its antigen remains unknown. TCR beta libraries were prepared from cDNA with unique molecular identifiers. A population of about 0.9 to 10 million T cells gave rise to about half a million cDNA molecules. TCRdb processed the PCR reads anew with MiXCR; each CDR3 protein has one entry. This table holds about 820,000 distinct CDR3 sequences, 53% found once. The entry originates in a study of post-analysis software for immune sequencing data. For the study at large: The disease courses covered relapsing-remitting, secondary progressive and progressive-relapsing multiple sclerosis. Study results and limitations: By F measure, strong co-clustering occurred among samples prepared in the same batch. Significantly lower normalized Chao1 diversity was found in patients with multiple sclerosis relative to controls. Patients had higher frequencies than controls of a handful of TRBV segments, including TRBV5-6, TRBV5-1 and TRBV20-1.

Looked up from germline, CDR1 is SNHLY and CDR2 is FYNNEI. The CDR3 has 15 amino acids. V shed 4 bases and J shed 0 bases, with 12 bases lying between them. Sequencing was done on a sample of blood. The TCR originated in a girl under 18 with multiple sclerosis. The chain employs TRBV2 and TRBJ1-1; no definite D call. CDR3: CASSVRGPMNTEAFF. The CDR3 DNA reads as TGTGCCAGCAGTGTCCGAGGGCCTATGAACACTGAAGCTTTCTTT.